This TCR beta chain was identified in a study of cytomegalovirus exposure and HLA in healthy donors. Turning to this clone: Its specificity is unknown.

Study results and caveats: Specific recognition of CMV antigens was confirmed in vitro for a few chains (all CMV-associated).

Per the germline V gene, CDR1 is SGHVS and CDR2 is FQNEAQ. The CDR3 consists of 20 residues. V was pared by 3 bases and J by 0 bases, with 19 bases of the junction left unmatched. PCR involved 60 Vbeta and 13 Jbeta primers. Libraries were prepared by immunoSEQ multiplex PCR; TCRdb keeps only in-frame clonotypes and omits some of them. The sample carries 84,000 or so clones, about four fifths recorded once. The chain combines TRBV7-8 with TRBJ2-5; 7 bases fit TRBD1. The receptor's source is a woman aged 45-65 years in good health and CMV-seronegative. Sample: PBMCs. The CDR3 bases are TGTGCCAGCAGCTTTGGCGGACAGGCATACCAACAATATTACCAAGAGACCCAGTACTTC. It yields the protein CASSFGGQAYQQYYQETQYF. The full variable domain, completed using reference TRBV7-8 and TRBJ2-5, is GAGVSQSPRYKVAKRGQDVALRCDPISGHVSLFWYQQALGQGPEFLTYFQNEAQLDKSGLPSDRFFAERPEGSVSTLKIQRTQQEDSAVYLCASSFGGQAYQQYYQETQYFGPGTRLLVL.